A single sample gave rise to the 25 T cell receptor beta chains below, sequenced in a study of T cells in localized non-small cell lung cancer (dated by TCRdb to 2020 to 2021). Library preparation employed the immunoSEQ multiplex PCR assay. In TCRdb, the immuneACCESS table is reduced to in-frame sequences with V and J assigned. These tables do not hold every clone; where another copy was compared, an unresolved V gene accounts for under half, and the others remain unexplained. Present in this sample are some 39,000 clones, 70% to 80% of which were seen just once. The ten largest clonotypes hold over 30% of the sample. Here the sequenced sample was PBMCs, taken before any cancer treatment. All receptors derive from a woman aged 40 to 75 with stage II squamous cell lung carcinoma.

V and J are TRBV28 and TRBJ1-3, with TRBD1 matching over 7 bases. CDR1 MDHEN and CDR2 SYDVKM come from the germline V gene. The V segment lost 7 bases and the J segment 0 bases; nucleotides outside the gene matches: 3. The CDR3 runs to 14 residues. The CDR3 DNA sequence: TGTGCCAGCAAAGGACAGGCCTCTGGAAACACCATATATTTT. The encoded protein is CASKGQASGNTIYF.

CDR3 loop: CASSPPANGNTGELFF. The CDR3 DNA reads TGTGCCAGCTCACCACCCGCAAACGGGAACACCGGGGAGCTGTTTTTT. The chain combines TRBV18 with TRBJ2-2; D gene uncertain. CDR1 is KGHSH and CDR2 is LQKENI in the germline V gene. V was shortened by 0 bases and J by 1 base, with 9 bases between the two germline ends. The CDR3 length is 16 residues.

The chain carries TRBV28 and TRBJ2-5; D remains ambiguous. The V gene lost 5 bases and the J gene lost 2 bases, with 6 bases spanning the gap. CDR3 length: 12 amino acids. In germline, CDR1 is MDHEN, CDR2 SYDVKM. Here the CDR3 reads CASSNLQETQYF. The CDR3 DNA follows: TGTGCCAGCAGTAACTTACAAGAGACCCAGTACTTC.

The gene calls are TRBV7-9 and TRBJ1-4; TRBD1 matches 7 bases. V lost 8 bases and J lost 6; bases outside the gene matches: 3. Per the germline V gene, CDR1 is SEHNR and CDR2 is FQNEAQ (reference sequence). This CDR3 is 12 amino acids long. The CDR3: CASQGGDEKLFF. CDR3 nucleotides: TGTGCCAGCCAAGGGGGCGATGAAAAACTGTTTTTT.

This rearrangement joins TRBV7-3 to TRBJ2-1, with 11 bases identical to TRBD2. Trimming cost V 0 bases and J 6 bases; bases outside gene matches: 1. Germline V gene lookup returns CDR1 SGHTA and CDR2 FQGTGA. This CDR3 contains 15 residues. The CDR3, as DNA: TGTGCCAGCAGCTTAACCCTAGCGGGAGGCAATGAGCAGTTCTTC. Translating gives CASSLTLAGGNEQFF.

This chain links TRBV9 with TRBJ2-3; 7 positions match TRBD1. Per germline, CDR1 SGDLS and CDR2 YYNGEE. Trimming cost V 3 bases and J 2 bases; bases outside gene matches: 9. The CDR3 spans 16 residues. CDR3: CASSEQGSTNTDTQYF. The DNA for the CDR3 is TGTGCCAGCAGCGAACAGGGGTCGACCAACACAGATACGCAGTATTTT.

This chain joins TRBV28 and TRBJ2-7; 13 positions match TRBD2. CDR3 length: 14 residues. The germline gives CDR1 MDHEN, CDR2 SYDVKM. Trimming cost V 6 bases and J 2 bases; bases outside gene matches: 1. CDR3 region: CASRGTSGTYEQYF. In DNA, the CDR3 is TGTGCCAGCAGGGGGACTAGCGGGACCTACGAGCAGTACTTC.

The V call is TRBV7-3, the J call TRBJ1-1, with 9 bases fitting TRBD1. CDR1 is SGHTA, CDR2 FQGTGA, per germline. Trimming took 6 bases from V and 2 from J; bases not matched to a gene: 4. The CDR3 is made up of 14 amino acids. The CDR3 nucleotides read TGTGCCAGCAGTCAGGGACAGGGCAACACTGAAGCTTTCTTT. Translation: CASSQGQGNTEAFF.

This chain connects TRBV4-2 to TRBJ2-4; D is unresolved. The CDR3 covers 18 residues. V was shortened by 0 bases and J by 0 bases, with 15 bases between the two germline ends. Germline V gene sequence: CDR1 LGHNA, CDR2 YNFKEQ. CDR3 bases: TGTGCCAGCAGCCAAGAAGCCACCTTTAACCTAGCCAAAAACATTCAGTACTTC. Protein product: CASSQEATFNLAKNIQYF.

The chain has TRBV5-5 and TRBJ2-7, with TRBD1 as a possible D gene (5 bases). The V and J ends lost 1 base and 1 base respectively, with 6 bases between them. The CDR3 is 13 amino acids. From germline, CDR1 is SGHKS and CDR2 YYEKEE (reference sequence). CDR3: CASSLQGSYEQYV. DNA of the CDR3: TGTGCCAGCAGCTTGCAGGGATCCTACGAGCAGTACGTC.

V gene TRBV2 combines with J gene TRBJ2-5, with 8 bases lining up with TRBD1. Germline V gives CDR1 SNHLY, CDR2 FYNNEI. V was pared by 8 bases and J by 4 bases, with 9 bases of the junction left unmatched. This CDR3 has 14 residues. CDR3 nucleotide sequence: TGTGCCAGCGGGGGCAGGGGGCGGGGAGAGACCCAGTACTTC. Its translation is CASGGRGRGETQYF.

V is TRBV7-6 and J is TRBJ1-5; no clear D gene. Trimming removed 4 bases at V and 6 bases at J, with 13 bases between. From germline, CDR1 is SGHVS and CDR2 FNYEAQ. There are 14 residues in the CDR3. CDR3: CASSSTRLGQPQHF. Here the CDR3 DNA reads TGTGCCAGCAGCTCGACTCGATTGGGTCAGCCCCAGCATTTT.

This clone has just a few counts. The chain has TRBV11-1 and TRBJ2-3; D is undetermined. Trimming took 6 bases from V and 6 from J, leaving 10 bases between them. The CDR3 runs 12 residues. Germline V gene data show CDR1 as SGHAT and CDR2 as FQDESV (reference sequence). This CDR3 reads CASSESWDTQYF. The DNA for the CDR3 is TGTGCCAGCAGTGAATCATGGGATACGCAGTATTTT.

The chain couples TRBV19 to TRBJ1-5; TRBD1 might be the D (5 bases). V lost 7 bases and J 1 base, leaving 14 bases between the germline ends. The CDR3 contains 15 residues. Germline V CDR1 and CDR2: LNHDA, SQIVND (reference sequence). CDR3: CASMGRGGSNQPQHF. CDR3 coding DNA: TGTGCCAGTATGGGGCGGGGAGGAAGCAATCAGCCCCAGCATTTT. Full variable domain (missing parts from reference TRBV19 and TRBJ1-5): DGGITQSPKYLFRKEGQNVTLSCEQNLNHDAMYWYRQDPGQGLRLIYYSQIVNDFQKGDIAEGYSVSREKKESFPLTVTSAQKNPTAFYLCASMGRGGSNQPQHFGDGTRLSIL.

This sequence joins TRBV6-1 and TRBJ2-7; no definite D call. The CDR3 contains 13 residues. V was shortened by 0 bases and J by 6 bases, with 9 bases between the two germline ends. Germline V gives CDR1 MNHNS, CDR2 SASEGT. CDR3 nucleotide sequence: TGTGCCAGCAGTGAAGCTTGGACCGGCGAGCAGTACGTC. Protein sequence: CASSEAWTGEQYV.

This clone was seen a single time. This chain links TRBV4-1 with TRBJ2-1; 8 bases align to TRBD2. Germline V gene sequence: CDR1 MGHRA, CDR2 YSYEKL. This CDR3 spans 14 amino acids. J gave up 7 bases and V 0 bases, and 2 bases lay outside the gene matches. The DNA of the CDR3 is TGCGCCAGCAGCCAAGACCCGGGGGGGAATGAGCAGTTCTTC. This translates into CASSQDPGGNEQFF.

This clone came up once. This chain connects TRBV28 to TRBJ1-5, with D perhaps matching TRBD1 (6 bases). Germline CDR1 is MDHEN and CDR2 is SYDVKM. V was pared by 5 bases and J by 5 bases, with 22 bases between. The CDR3 has 17 residues. The CDR3 is CASSNSGSAGVDQPQHF. Written as DNA, the CDR3 is TGTGCCAGCAGTAATTCCGGGTCGGCAGGGGTGGATCAGCCCCAGCATTTT. Using reference TRBV28 and TRBJ1-5 for the parts outside the CDR3, the full variable domain is DVKVTQSSRYLVKRTGEKVFLECVQDMDHENMFWYRQDPGLGLRLIYFSYDVKMKEKGDIPEGYSVSREKKERFSLILESASTNQTSMYLCASSNSGSAGVDQPQHFGDGTRLSIL.

The chain carries TRBV28 and TRBJ2-3, with D unresolved. The germline V gene has CDR1 MDHEN and CDR2 SYDVKM. The CDR3 runs to 12 residues. V was trimmed by 5 bases and J by 6 bases, leaving 9 bases between them. The CDR3, as DNA: TGTGCCAGCAGTCCCCCTACGGATACGCAGTATTTT. This sequence encodes CASSPPTDTQYF.

V gene TRBV19 combines with J gene TRBJ2-1; D not resolved. V lost 8 bases to trimming and J lost 6 bases, with 11 bases between them. There are 12 residues in the CDR3. Per the germline V gene, CDR1 is LNHDA and CDR2 is SQIVND (reference sequence). CDR3 bases: TGTGCCAGTCAGAGACGTGGCAATGAGCAGTTCTTC. Amino acids: CASQRRGNEQFF.

The chain joins TRBV4-2 to TRBJ1-2; a possible D gene is TRBD1 (5 bases). This CDR3 spans 13 amino acids. CDR1 and CDR2 (germline): LGHNA, YNFKEQ. Trimming pared 3 bases from V and 8 bases from J, leaving 13 bases between. The CDR3 bases are TGTGCCAGCAGCCAGGAAGGGGATGGAGGCTACACCTTC. This sequence encodes CASSQEGDGGYTF.

The rearrangement links TRBV13 to TRBJ2-1; TRBD1 matches at 9 bases. This CDR3 comprises 16 residues. Germline CDR1 reads PRHDT; CDR2 reads FYEKMQ (reference sequence). V dropped 4 bases and J dropped 2; count of bases not matched to a gene: 6. CDR3 sequence reads: CASSSSQGAPYNEQFF. In DNA, the CDR3 is TGTGCCAGCAGCTCTTCACAGGGGGCCCCCTACAATGAGCAGTTCTTC.

This clone was observed a handful of times. The rearrangement uses TRBV28 and TRBJ2-3, with 11 bases that match TRBD2. The V gene end was trimmed by 2 bases and the J gene end by 1 base; junction bases not matched to a gene: 2. Germline assignment: CDR1 MDHEN and CDR2 SYDVKM. This CDR3 has 16 amino acids. The CDR3: CASSLNSGGGTDTQYF. Here the CDR3 DNA reads TGTGCCAGCAGTTTAAATAGCGGGGGGGGCACAGATACGCAGTATTTT.

The V gene is TRBV6-5, the J gene TRBJ1-5, with D possibly matching TRBD1 (5 bases). Germline CDR1 and CDR2: MNHEY and SVGAGI. Trimming took 6 bases from V and 5 from J, leaving 11 bases between them. This CDR3 comprises 13 residues. This CDR3 is CASSRDGYQPQHF. The CDR3 DNA reads TGTGCCAGCAGCCGGGACGGCTATCAGCCCCAGCATTTT.

The CDR3 DNA is TGTGCCAGCAGTTACCAGGGGCAGGGCTTCTACGAGCAGTACGTC. Protein sequence: CASSYQGQGFYEQYV. The chain carries TRBV6-6 and TRBJ2-7; D may be TRBD1 (6 bases). CDR3 size: 15 residues. The V end was cut by 2 bases, the J end by 3 bases, with 14 bases between. Germline V gives CDR1 MNHNY, CDR2 SVGAGI (reference sequence).

The rearrangement uses TRBV6-5 and TRBJ2-1; the match to TRBD2 covers 15 bases. In germline, CDR1 is MNHEY, CDR2 SVGAGI. V lost 6 bases, J lost 8 bases, and 5 bases stayed unmatched. This CDR3 has 15 amino acids. CDR3 residues: CASSRGLAGGYEQFF. The CDR3, as DNA: TGTGCCAGCAGCCGTGGACTAGCGGGGGGGTATGAGCAGTTCTTC.